Described below is a single TCR beta chain sequence and its context. The entry originates in a study of shared clonotypes between healthy human individuals. Across the whole study: Per donor, CD8 memory used one plate, CD8 naive used two, CD4 memory used three and CD4 naive used three.

The table came from immunoSEQ multiplex PCR; TCRdb's copy has only in-frame clones and leaves some out. Altogether approximately 810,000 clones are present, 85% to 95% being singletons, with the ten largest covering 24%. It was CD45RO-negative cells, positively selected for CCR7, that made up naive CD8 cells, with terminally differentiated effector memory CD45RA+ cells excluded. The specimen sequenced was naive CD8+ T cells sorted from blood. This TCR was recovered from a man aged 25-45 years in good health.

CDR3 nucleotide sequence: TGTGCCAGCAGTTCTAGCGGGAGACCCCGTGATGAGCAGTTCTTC. Protein sequence: CASSSSGRPRDEQFF. The chain has TRBV6-4 and TRBJ2-1, with TRBD2 matching over 10 bases. The CDR3 covers 15 residues. The germline V gene encodes CDR1 MRHNA and CDR2 SNTAGT. The ends lost 5 bases at V and 8 bases at J; junction bases unmatched: 9.